This record covers a single T cell receptor (beta chain). Its specificity is not known. The donors were members of the validation cohort comprising roughly 130 subjects, separate from the roughly 680-subject first cohort. The sample comes from a study of cytomegalovirus exposure and HLA in healthy donors. Study outcomes and limitations: Researchers reported that three CMV-associated chains were confirmed in vitro as CMV antigen-specific. According to a later analysis, TCR clusters from the first cohort tended to co-occur in the approximately 130 validation repertoires. Most observed TCR sequences were rare, whereas some public TCRs were detected in many donors.

The CDR3 extends over 16 amino acids. CDR1 GTSNPN and CDR2 SVGIG come from the germline V gene (reference sequence). With 4 bases removed from V and 0 bases from J, the gap between germline ends came to 16 bases. Assay used: immunoSEQ multiplex PCR; TCRdb lists only in-frame clones, some missing. The table lists over 200,000 clones, roughly 84% of them singletons. V is TRBV30 and J is TRBJ2-1; the D gene is possibly TRBD1 (6 bases). The source of this sequence is a young woman in good health and CMV-seropositive. The sample was PBMCs. The CDR3 nucleotides read TGTGCCTGGACTCCGTCGGACAGCCGCTCCTACAATGAGCAGTTCTTC. Protein: CAWTPSDSRSYNEQFF.